These T cell receptor beta chains were read from a single sample in a study of T cell changes during pregnancy in multiple sclerosis. Profiling relied on immunoSEQ multiplex PCR, and the TCRdb table lists in-frame clones only, not all of them. The top ten clones hold roughly 0.93% of a sample with around 80,000 clones, 85% to 95% of them seen once. The sample consisted of peripheral blood, taken in the second trimester of pregnancy. The receptors originated from a female donor in good health, enrolled as a control in a pregnancy study. The CDR3 runs from the conserved cysteine through the conserved F or W. A D gene is named only where the DNA matches it firmly. Clone sizes are given selectively: once, few, many, or a class where the clone is expanded.

>-|-|TRBV2|TRBJ2-3
CASILTGVSTDTQYF
TGTGCCAGTATCCTCACGGGGGTGAGCACAGATACGCAGTATTTT
>-|once|TRBV4-1|TRBJ2-1
CASSQDRASSYNEQFF
TGCGCCAGCAGCCAAGACAGGGCGAGTTCCTACAATGAGCAGTTCTTC
>-|-|TRBV5-4|TRBJ2-5
CASSLRQGGETQYF
TGTGCCAGCAGCTTGAGGCAGGGTGGGGAGACCCAGTACTTC
>TRBD1|-|TRBV6-5|TRBJ2-7
CASSLGQASYEQYF
TGTGCCAGCAGCCTGGGACAGGCCTCCTACGAGCAGTACTTC
>-|-|TRBV28|TRBJ2-7
CASSLATRDEQYF
TGTGCCAGCAGTTTGGCAACTAGAGACGAGCAGTACTTC
>-|-|TRBV4-2|TRBJ1-5
CASSQDTWQPQHF
TGTGCCAGCAGCCAAGATACTTGGCAGCCCCAGCATTTT
>-|-|TRBV7-2|TRBJ1-5
CASSLSGVTSNQPQHF
TGTGCCAGCAGCCTATCAGGGGTCACCAGCAATCAGCCCCAGCATTTT
>-|-|TRBV7-8|TRBJ1-1
CASTRAYSGNTEAFF
TGTGCCAGCACTCGAGCCTACAGTGGGAACACTGAAGCTTTCTTT
>-|-|TRBV2|TRBJ2-7
CASSGGTLSYEQYF
TGTGCCAGCAGTGGAGGGACACTATCCTACGAGCAGTACTTC
>TRBD2|-|TRBV7-2|TRBJ2-2
CASSFSSGGYTGELFF
TGTGCCAGCAGCTTTAGTAGCGGGGGGTACACCGGGGAGCTGTTTTTT
>-|-|TRBV5-1|TRBJ1-1
CASSRKGENTEAFF
TGCGCCAGCAGCCGCAAGGGAGAGAACACTGAAGCTTTCTTT
>TRBD2|-|TRBV4-1|TRBJ2-5
CASSQDRGSGSWETQYF
TGCGCCAGCAGCCAAGATCGAGGTAGCGGGAGTTGGGAGACCCAGTACTTC
>TRBD1|-|TRBV2|TRBJ1-5
CASSRDRGGNQPQHF
TGTGCCAGCAGTCGGGACAGGGGGGGCAATCAGCCCCAGCATTTT
>TRBD2|-|TRBV28|TRBJ2-2
CASRSPGRGELFF
TGTGCCAGCAGGTCCCCCGGGAGGGGGGAGCTGTTTTTT
>-|-|TRBV4-1|TRBJ2-7
CASSQDAGRYEQYF
TGCGCCAGCAGCCAAGATGCGGGACGCTACGAGCAGTACTTC
>-|-|TRBV7-6|TRBJ2-7
CASSPDQGPYEQYF
TGTGCCAGCAGCCCTGATCAGGGCCCCTACGAGCAGTACTTC
>-|-|TRBV15|TRBJ2-7
CATSEDRLDEQYF
TGTGCCACCAGCGAAGACAGGCTCGACGAGCAGTACTTC
>-|-|TRBV5-1|TRBJ2-3
CASSNHPQSATDTQYF
TGCGCCAGCAGCAATCATCCGCAGTCCGCCACAGATACGCAGTATTTT
>TRBD2|-|TRBV28|TRBJ2-7
CASSLMPSGSYEQYF
TGTGCCAGCAGTTTGATGCCTAGCGGGAGCTACGAGCAGTACTTC
>TRBD2|-|TRBV5-4|TRBJ2-1
CASSLGGGYSYNEQFF
TGTGCCAGCAGCTTGGGGGGAGGGTACTCCTACAATGAGCAGTTCTTC
>-|-|TRBV2|TRBJ1-4
CASSEDRGGSEKLFF
TGTGCCAGCAGTGAAGATAGGGGCGGGAGTGAAAAACTGTTTTTT
>TRBD1|-|TRBV27|TRBJ1-2
CASSLFPDRVGGGYTF
TGTGCCAGCAGTTTATTCCCCGACAGGGTAGGCGGTGGCTACACCTTC
>-|-|TRBV5-6|TRBJ1-4
CASSLGSGTSNEKLFF
TGTGCCAGCAGCTTGGGGTCGGGGACATCTAATGAAAAACTGTTTTTT
>-|-|TRBV7-8|TRBJ2-1
CASSVSGTGVWNEQFF
TGTGCCAGCAGCGTCTCCGGGACTGGGGTGTGGAATGAGCAGTTCTTC
>TRBD1|-|TRBV5-1|TRBJ1-1
CASSLAGTGNTEAFF
TGCGCCAGCAGCTTGGCCGGGACAGGGAACACTGAAGCTTTCTTT
>-|-|TRBV2|TRBJ1-5
CASSGRGNHQPQHF
TGTGCCAGCAGTGGGAGGGGCAATCATCAGCCCCAGCATTTT
>-|-|TRBV5-5|TRBJ2-5
CASRPGLQETQYF
TGTGCCAGCAGGCCGGGACTCCAAGAGACCCAGTACTTC
>TRBD1|once|TRBV13|TRBJ2-7
CASSLGDRGHEQYF
TGTGCCAGCAGCTTAGGGGACAGGGGCCACGAGCAGTACTTC
>-|-|TRBV10-3|TRBJ2-1
CAIREGQYNEQFF
TGTGCCATCAGGGAGGGACAGTACAATGAGCAGTTCTTC
>-|-|TRBV10-3|TRBJ2-1
CAISDIGGQFF
TGTGCCATCAGTGATATAGGCGGGCAGTTCTTC
>-|-|TRBV11-2|TRBJ1-1
CASSLQGPRTTEAFF
TGTGCCAGCAGCTTACAGGGGCCTCGAACAACTGAAGCTTTCTTT
>-|-|TRBV29-1|TRBJ1-4
CSAFDSLLEKLFF
TGCAGCGCCTTTGACAGCTTGCTTGAAAAACTGTTTTTT
>TRBD2|-|TRBV7-9|TRBJ2-1
CASSLGLAGGYLDNEQFF
TGTGCCAGCAGCCTAGGACTAGCGGGAGGATATCTCGACAATGAGCAGTTCTTC
>TRBD2|-|TRBV4-1|TRBJ2-2
CASSQDSPGGGTGELFF
TGCGCCAGCAGCCAAGATTCCCCGGGAGGAGGAACCGGGGAGCTGTTTTTT
>TRBD2|-|TRBV7-8|TRBJ2-1
CASSLARLAGVVEQFF
TGTGCCAGCAGCTTAGCGAGGCTAGCGGGAGTAGTTGAGCAGTTCTTC
>TRBD1|-|TRBV2|TRBJ1-1
CASSEFEGATAEAFF
TGTGCCAGCAGTGAATTTGAGGGGGCGACCGCTGAAGCTTTCTTT
>TRBD2|-|TRBV2|TRBJ2-7
CASSAIWTSGPGFYEQYF
TGTGCCAGCAGTGCCATCTGGACTAGCGGGCCCGGTTTTTACGAGCAGTACTTC
>-|-|TRBV10-1|TRBJ2-3
CASSESHRRGRTTDTQYF
TGCGCCAGCAGTGAGTCTCACCGGCGGGGCAGAACCACAGATACGCAGTATTTT
>-|-|TRBV2|TRBJ2-3
CASFRTDTQYF
TGTGCCAGCTTCAGGACAGATACGCAGTATTTT
>TRBD2|-|TRBV28|TRBJ2-3
CASRASAGIARDTQYF
TGTGCCAGCAGGGCCTCAGCGGGAATCGCCCGGGATACGCAGTATTTT
>-|-|TRBV19|TRBJ2-7
CASSAQGRGYEQYF
TGTGCCAGTAGTGCGCAGGGGAGAGGATACGAGCAGTACTTC
>-|once|TRBV6-5|TRBJ1-1
CASSYSGGGTEAFF
TGTGCCAGCAGTTACTCGGGGGGAGGCACTGAAGCTTTCTTT
>TRBD2|-|TRBV30|TRBJ2-3
CAWSYGLAGGVGTDTQYF
TGTGCCTGGAGTTATGGACTAGCGGGAGGGGTAGGCACAGATACGCAGTATTTT
>TRBD2|-|TRBV5-1|TRBJ2-3
CASSLEAGAGDTQYF
TGCGCCAGCAGCTTGGAAGCGGGAGCGGGGGATACGCAGTATTTT
>-|-|TRBV5-6|TRBJ1-4
CASSLASGGTNEKLFF
TGTGCCAGCAGCTTAGCCTCGGGGGGCACTAATGAAAAACTGTTTTTT